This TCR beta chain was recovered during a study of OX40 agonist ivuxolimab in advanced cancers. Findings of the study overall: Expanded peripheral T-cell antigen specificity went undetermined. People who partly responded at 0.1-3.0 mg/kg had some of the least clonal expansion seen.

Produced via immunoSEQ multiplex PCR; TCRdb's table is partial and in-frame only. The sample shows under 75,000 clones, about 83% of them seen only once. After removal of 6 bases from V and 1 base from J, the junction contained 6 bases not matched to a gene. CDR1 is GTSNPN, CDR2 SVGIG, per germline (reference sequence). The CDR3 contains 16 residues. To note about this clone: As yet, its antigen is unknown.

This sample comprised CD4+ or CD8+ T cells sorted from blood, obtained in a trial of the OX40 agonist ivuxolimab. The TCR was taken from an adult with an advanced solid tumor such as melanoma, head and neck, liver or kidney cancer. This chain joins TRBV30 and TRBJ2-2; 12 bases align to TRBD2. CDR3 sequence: CACRTSGRLNTGELFF. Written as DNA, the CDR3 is TGTGCCTGCCGAACTAGCGGGAGGTTGAACACCGGGGAGCTGTTTTTT.